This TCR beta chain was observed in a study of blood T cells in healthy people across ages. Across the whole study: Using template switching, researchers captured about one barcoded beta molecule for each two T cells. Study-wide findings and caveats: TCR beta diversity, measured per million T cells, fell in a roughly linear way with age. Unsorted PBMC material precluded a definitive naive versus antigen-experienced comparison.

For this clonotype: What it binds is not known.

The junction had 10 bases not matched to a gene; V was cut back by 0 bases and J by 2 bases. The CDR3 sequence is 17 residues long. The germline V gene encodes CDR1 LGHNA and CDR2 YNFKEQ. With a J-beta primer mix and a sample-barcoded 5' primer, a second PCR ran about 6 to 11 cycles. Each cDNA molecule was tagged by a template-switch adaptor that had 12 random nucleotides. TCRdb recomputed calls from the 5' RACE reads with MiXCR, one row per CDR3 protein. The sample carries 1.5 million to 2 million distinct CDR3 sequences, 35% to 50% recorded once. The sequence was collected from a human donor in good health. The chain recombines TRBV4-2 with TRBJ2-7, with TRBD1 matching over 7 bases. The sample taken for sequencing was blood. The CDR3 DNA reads TGTGCCAGCAGCCAAGATGGGGGACAGATATTCCCCTACGAGCAGTACTTC. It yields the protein CASSQDGGQIFPYEQYF.